The rows below give T cell receptor beta chains drawn from one sample of a study of CD4 T cells in relation to SARS-CoV-2 and coronaviruses. Assay: immunoSEQ multiplex PCR; the TCRdb copy retains only in-frame clones and omits some. Of about 29,000 clones listed, 70% to 80% are singletons. Their target antigens are unknown. The source material was CD4+ T cells from PBMCs, cultured in vitro. These receptor sequences come from a human donor in good health. Each CDR3 is given with its conserved first and last residue. D genes are given only for firm matches. Size is omitted from some rows. Given values are once, few, many or a class for expanded clones.

V	J	size	D	CDR3	DNA
TRBV19	TRBJ1-2	NA	TRBD1	CASSTDGQGAPNYGYTF	TGTGCCAGTAGTACTGACGGACAGGGGGCGCCTAACTATGGCTACACCTTC
TRBV7-2	TRBJ2-7	NA	NA	CASTYKRDNHEQYF	TGTGCCAGCACCTATAAGAGGGACAACCACGAGCAGTACTTC
TRBV18	TRBJ1-5	NA	TRBD1	CASSADRGDQPQHF	TGTGCCAGCTCAGCTGACAGGGGGGATCAGCCCCAGCATTTT
TRBV19	TRBJ2-1	NA	TRBD2	CASWPGRASNEQFF	TGTGCCAGTTGGCCCGGGAGGGCCAGTAATGAGCAGTTCTTC
TRBV11-1	TRBJ2-5	NA	NA	CASSLTAGPETQYF	TGTGCCAGCAGCTTAACGGCAGGGCCAGAGACCCAGTACTTC
TRBV3-1/TRBV3-2	TRBJ1-2	NA	TRBD1	CASSHCSWGGTVYGYTF	TGTGCCAGCAGCCACTGCTCCTGGGGAGGGACAGTCTATGGCTACACCTTC
TRBV6-5	TRBJ2-5	NA	NA	CASSYSRRDGGETQYF	TGTGCCAGCAGTTACTCTCGTCGGGACGGTGGAGAGACCCAGTACTTC
TRBV2	TRBJ1-5	NA	NA	CASAGRQPVNQPQHF	TGTGCCAGCGCCGGCAGGCAGCCTGTGAATCAGCCCCAGCATTTT
TRBV3-1/TRBV3-2	TRBJ2-3	NA	TRBD1	CASKPDPGQGRADTQYF	TGTGCCAGCAAACCGGACCCGGGACAGGGACGTGCAGATACGCAGTATTTT
TRBV6-2/TRBV6-3	TRBJ1-4	NA	NA	CASSPPPDYEKLFF	TGTGCCAGCAGCCCCCCGCCGGACTATGAAAAACTGTTTTTT
TRBV5-1	TRBJ2-3	NA	TRBD2	CASSPSGGQWDTQYF	TGCGCCAGCAGCCCGTCGGGGGGGCAGTGGGATACGCAGTATTTT
TRBV6-2/TRBV6-3	TRBJ2-1	few	TRBD2	CASSYVSGRAYNEQFF	TGTGCCAGCAGTTACGTGAGCGGGAGGGCCTACAATGAGCAGTTCTTC
TRBV30	TRBJ2-2	NA	TRBD2	CAWSGLAYTGELFF	TGTGCCTGGAGTGGACTAGCTTACACCGGGGAGCTGTTTTTT
TRBV5-1	TRBJ2-1	NA	TRBD2	CASSLDAGGGRNEQFF	TGCGCCAGCAGCTTGGATGCGGGGGGCGGTAGAAATGAGCAGTTCTTC
TRBV21-1	TRBJ2-5	NA	NA	CAKPWRQGSGETQYF	TGTGCCAAACCTTGGCGACAGGGCTCGGGAGAGACCCAGTACTTC
TRBV30	TRBJ2-5	NA	TRBD1	CAWGSGQGAGAQYF	TGTGCCTGGGGGTCGGGACAGGGGGCAGGGGCCCAGTACTTC
TRBV11-2	TRBJ2-3	NA	NA	CASIRGRSGGTDTQYF	TGTGCCAGCATCCGAGGTCGGAGCGGAGGCACAGATACGCAGTATTTT
TRBV30	TRBJ2-1	NA	TRBD1	CAWNRGNYNEQFF	TGTGCCTGGAACAGGGGCAATTACAATGAGCAGTTCTTC
TRBV5-1	TRBJ2-2	NA	NA	CASSLTGLGTGELFF	TGCGCCAGCAGCTTAACTGGTTTGGGAACCGGGGAGCTGTTTTTT
TRBV27	TRBJ1-4	once	NA	CASSFQGANEKLFF	TGTGCCAGCAGTTTTCAGGGAGCTAATGAAAAACTGTTTTTT
TRBV19	TRBJ1-1	few	NA	CASLRGQGTEAFF	TGTGCCAGTCTTCGGGGGCAGGGCACTGAAGCTTTCTTT
TRBV7-9	TRBJ1-4	NA	TRBD1	CASSLSRGDEKLFF	TGTGCCAGCAGCTTGTCCAGGGGGGACGAAAAACTGTTTTTT
TRBV28	TRBJ2-7	NA	NA	CASSFTPRLAGSEQYF	TGTGCCAGCAGTTTCACCCCCAGGTTGGCGGGCTCTGAGCAGTACTTC
TRBV18	TRBJ2-7	NA	NA	CASSPNRDTYEQYF	TGTGCCAGCTCACCAAACCGGGACACCTACGAGCAGTACTTC
TRBV12-3/TRBV12-4	TRBJ2-1	NA	TRBD2	CASSLLREGQFF	TGTGCCAGCAGTTTACTGCGGGAGGGGCAGTTCTTC
TRBV19	TRBJ2-1	NA	TRBD2	CASSIDLPGAGVSYNEQFF	TGTGCCAGTAGTATAGATCTCCCCGGGGCGGGGGTAAGTTACAATGAGCAGTTCTTC
TRBV12-3/TRBV12-4	TRBJ2-1	NA	TRBD2	CASSRLAPRFF	TGTGCCAGCAGTCGACTAGCTCCACGGTTCTTC
TRBV18	TRBJ2-7	NA	NA	CASSPQGTSYEQYF	TGTGCCAGCTCACCGCAGGGGACGTCCTACGAGCAGTACTTC
TRBV18	TRBJ2-3	NA	NA	CASSPLNTGPDPDTQYF	TGTGCCAGCTCACCACTAAATACGGGACCGGACCCAGATACGCAGTATTTT
TRBV30	TRBJ2-1	once	NA	CAWSSIGAVLYNEQFF	TGTGCCTGGAGTAGTATAGGGGCGGTACTCTACAATGAGCAGTTCTTC
TRBV23-1	TRBJ1-5	NA	NA	CASSRKGVVVAQHF	TGCGCCAGCAGCCGGAAAGGGGTGGTGGTAGCCCAGCATTTT
TRBV4-1	TRBJ2-7	few	TRBD2	CASSQGEWASGSSEQYF	TGCGCCAGCAGCCAAGGGGAATGGGCTAGCGGGAGCTCCGAGCAGTACTTC
TRBV9	TRBJ2-3	NA	NA	CASSTGTFDTQYF	TGTGCCAGCAGCACAGGGACTTTTGATACGCAGTATTTT
TRBV5-6	TRBJ1-3	large	TRBD1	CASSYRGFSGNTIYF	TGTGCCAGCAGTTACAGGGGTTTCTCTGGAAACACCATATATTTT
TRBV9	TRBJ2-5	once	TRBD2	CASSAAGGYQETQYF	TGTGCCAGCAGCGCGGCGGGGGGGTACCAAGAGACCCAGTACTTC
TRBV18	TRBJ1-3	NA	NA	CASSDRPRSGNTIYF	TGTGCCAGCTCCGACAGGCCCCGGTCTGGAAACACCATATATTTT
TRBV6-5	TRBJ2-3	NA	NA	CASSLGGGTDTQYF	TGTGCCAGCAGCCTCGGTGGGGGAACAGATACGCAGTATTTT
TRBV2	TRBJ1-1	NA	NA	CASSEERGNTEAFF	TGTGCCAGCAGTGAGGAGAGGGGGAACACTGAAGCTTTCTTT
TRBV7-9	TRBJ1-5	NA	NA	CASSLDSNQPQHF	TGTGCCAGCAGCCTAGATAGCAATCAGCCCCAGCATTTT
TRBV3-1/TRBV3-2	TRBJ1-2	NA	TRBD1	CASSLTSWTGGGYTF	TGTGCCAGCAGCCTCACCAGTTGGACAGGGGGTGGCTACACCTTC
TRBV11-2	TRBJ2-1	NA	NA	CASSYGSGVGEQFF	TGTGCCAGCAGCTACGGGTCGGGTGTGGGTGAGCAGTTCTTC
TRBV2	TRBJ2-7	NA	TRBD2	CASSEWASGRVVHEQYF	TGTGCCAGCAGTGAATGGGCTAGCGGGAGGGTAGTCCACGAGCAGTACTTC
TRBV5-1	TRBJ2-2	NA	NA	CASSLATGELFF	TGCGCCAGCAGCTTGGCCACCGGGGAGCTGTTTTTT